These T cell receptor beta chains were read from a single sample in a study of T cell changes during pregnancy in multiple sclerosis. The repertoire was sequenced with immunoSEQ multiplex PCR; TCRdb's copy has only in-frame clones and lacks some. Of 75,000 to 90,000 clones in the sample, 85% to 95% were seen once. The specimen was CD4+ T cells from peripheral blood mononuclear cells, collected before pregnancy. These receptors were collected from a female donor with multiple sclerosis, enrolled in a pregnancy study. CDR3s include the opening cysteine and the closing phenylalanine or tryptophan. A D gene is named only where the DNA matches it firmly. Clone sizes are given selectively: once, few, many, or a class where the clone is expanded.

j_call,clone_size,d_call,v_call,cdr3_aa,cdr3_nt
TRBJ2-2,once,.,TRBV6-5,CASSYFRQNTGELFF,TGTGCCAGCAGTTACTTCCGACAGAACACCGGGGAGCTGTTTTTT
TRBJ2-7,.,TRBD1,TRBV11-2,CASSFDRGTYEQYF,TGTGCCAGCAGCTTTGACAGGGGGACCTACGAGCAGTACTTC
TRBJ2-2,.,TRBD2,TRBV18,CASSPQTSGRATGELFF,TGTGCCAGCTCACCACAAACTAGCGGGAGGGCCACCGGGGAGCTGTTTTTT
TRBJ2-1,.,TRBD1,TRBV10-2,CASSEPRDRGYNEQFF,TGCGCCAGCAGTGAGCCCCGGGACAGGGGATACAATGAGCAGTTCTTC
TRBJ1-5,few,.,TRBV5-6,CASSSGLQHQPQHF,TGTGCCAGCAGCTCGGGACTTCAGCATCAGCCCCAGCATTTT
TRBJ2-7,.,.,TRBV29-1,CSVANPYEQYF,TGCAGCGTAGCCAACCCCTACGAGCAGTACTTC
TRBJ1-2,.,TRBD1,TRBV4-1,CASSQPYRGAGYGYTF,TGCGCCAGCAGCCAACCCTACAGGGGGGCTGGCTATGGCTACACCTTC
TRBJ1-1,few,TRBD1,TRBV30,CAWSVQPGGTEAFF,TGTGCCTGGAGTGTACAGCCAGGGGGCACTGAAGCTTTCTTT
TRBJ1-5,.,.,TRBV6-1,CAAEGDSNQPQHF,TGCGCTGCGGAAGGGGATAGCAATCAGCCCCAGCATTTT
TRBJ1-3,.,TRBD1,TRBV7-8,CASSLRGTAPSGNTIYF,TGTGCCAGCAGCTTACGGGGGACAGCACCCTCTGGAAACACCATATATTTT
TRBJ1-1,few,.,TRBV7-9,CASSMTGNTEAFF,TGTGCCAGCAGCATGACAGGGAACACTGAAGCTTTCTTT
TRBJ2-7,.,TRBD1,TRBV5-1,CASSPSPDRVGYEQYF,TGCGCCAGCAGCCCCTCGCCCGACAGGGTGGGCTACGAGCAGTACTTC
TRBJ2-5,few,TRBD2,TRBV2,CASRNSGRRQETQYF,TGTGCCAGCAGGAATAGCGGGAGGAGGCAAGAGACCCAGTACTTC
TRBJ2-3,.,TRBD2,TRBV5-4,CASSLGTSEADTQYF,TGTGCCAGCAGCTTGGGTACTAGCGAGGCAGATACGCAGTATTTT
TRBJ2-7,.,TRBD1,TRBV18,CASSPADRGRYEQYF,TGTGCCAGCTCACCTGCGGACAGGGGGAGATACGAGCAGTACTTC
TRBJ2-3,.,TRBD1,TRBV10-3,CAISPRQGETDTQYF,TGTGCCATCAGCCCCAGACAGGGGGAAACAGATACGCAGTATTTT
TRBJ2-2,.,TRBD2,TRBV7-2,CASSWTGGLNTGELFF,TGTGCCAGCAGCTGGACGGGGGGACTGAACACCGGGGAGCTGTTTTTT
TRBJ1-1,.,TRBD1,TRBV28,CASSFIGTGRSTEAFF,TGTGCCAGCAGTTTCATTGGGACAGGCCGGTCAACTGAAGCTTTCTTT
TRBJ1-2,few,TRBD1,TRBV18,CASSEDRASYTF,TGTGCCAGCTCAGAGGACAGGGCAAGCTACACCTTC
TRBJ1-2,.,TRBD1,TRBV18,CASSLRRDRGYYGYTF,TGTGCCAGCTCACTCCGCCGGGACAGGGGATACTATGGCTACACCTTC
TRBJ2-7,.,TRBD1,TRBV27,CASRSGTGTPLGEQYF,TGTGCCAGCAGATCCGGGACAGGGACACCCCTCGGGGAGCAGTACTTC
TRBJ2-5,.,TRBD2,TRBV4-2,CASSYPSGGTTQETQYF,TGTGCCAGCAGCTACCCTAGCGGGGGCACAACCCAAGAGACCCAGTACTTC
TRBJ2-3,.,TRBD2,TRBV6-1,CASSDGGVGTDTQYF,TGTGCCAGCAGTGATGGGGGGGTGGGCACAGATACGCAGTATTTT
TRBJ2-7,.,TRBD1,TRBV30,CAWSQDRGPLYEQYF,TGTGCCTGGAGTCAGGACAGGGGGCCCCTCTACGAGCAGTACTTC
TRBJ1-5,.,TRBD1,TRBV6-1,CASSEADWTGFMNQPQHF,TGTGCCAGCAGTGAAGCCGATTGGACAGGGTTTATGAATCAGCCCCAGCATTTT
TRBJ1-3,.,.,TRBV28,CVVYGNTIYF,TGTGTAGTCTATGGAAACACCATATATTTT
TRBJ1-2,.,.,TRBV30,CAWTLGGDLIGSPTNYGYTF,TGTGCCTGGACCCTCGGGGGGGACCTAATCGGGAGCCCGACAAACTATGGCTACACCTTC
TRBJ2-3,.,.,TRBV7-3,CASSLRDSTDTQYF,TGTGCCAGCAGCCTTCGGGACTCCACAGATACGCAGTATTTT
TRBJ1-1,.,.,TRBV7-2,CASSPGTPSGTEAFF,TGTGCCAGCAGCCCTGGGACTCCGAGCGGCACTGAAGCTTTCTTT
TRBJ2-3,.,TRBD1,TRBV6-6,CASRRDRKDTQYF,TGTGCCAGCAGACGGGACAGGAAGGATACGCAGTATTTT
TRBJ2-3,.,TRBD2,TRBV6-4,CASSVSGGEDTQYF,TGTGCCAGCAGTGTAAGCGGGGGGGAGGATACGCAGTATTTT
TRBJ2-6,.,.,TRBV27,CASSPDQVLGSGANVLTF,TGTGCCAGCAGTCCGGATCAGGTTTTAGGTTCTGGGGCCAACGTCCTGACTTTC
TRBJ2-3,once,.,TRBV2,CASGTISGDTDTQYF,TGTGCCAGCGGCACGATTTCGGGGGACACAGATACGCAGTATTTT
TRBJ2-4,.,TRBD2,TRBV28,CASSFTGGIIKNIQYF,TGTGCCAGCAGTTTTACGGGGGGTATAATCAAAAACATTCAGTACTTC
TRBJ2-1,.,TRBD2,TRBV7-6,CASSLMAGDTYNEQFF,TGTGCCAGCAGCTTAATGGCGGGAGACACCTACAATGAGCAGTTCTTC
TRBJ2-1,.,TRBD2,TRBV19,CASSGGTGLALSNEQFF,TGTGCCAGTAGTGGGGGGACGGGACTAGCGCTAAGCAATGAGCAGTTCTTC
TRBJ2-3,.,TRBD1,TRBV7-9,CASSPATGATLTDTQYF,TGTGCCAGCAGCCCCGCGACAGGGGCCACCCTCACAGATACGCAGTATTTT
TRBJ2-3,.,.,TRBV11-2,CASSLSHPDTQYF,TGTGCCAGCAGCTTAAGCCACCCAGATACGCAGTATTTT
TRBJ1-1,few,.,TRBV5-6,CASSLDVYSKAFF,TGTGCCAGCAGCTTGGACGTTTACAGTAAAGCTTTCTTT
TRBJ2-1,.,TRBD1,TRBV14,CASSQEQQGNNEQFF,TGTGCCAGCAGCCAAGAGCAACAGGGGAACAATGAGCAGTTCTTC
TRBJ2-7,.,TRBD1,TRBV6-5,CASSYETGGEQYF,TGTGCCAGCAGTTACGAAACAGGGGGCGAGCAGTACTTC
TRBJ2-1,.,TRBD2,TRBV27,CASSETSGRGNEQFF,TGTGCCAGCAGTGAAACTAGCGGGAGGGGGAATGAGCAGTTCTTC
TRBJ1-1,once,.,TRBV19,CASRIQGTGEAFF,TGTGCCAGTAGGATTCAGGGGACGGGTGAAGCTTTCTTT
TRBJ1-3,.,TRBD1,TRBV2,CASIPSQGGGNTIYF,TGTGCCAGCATCCCGAGTCAGGGGGGAGGAAACACCATATATTTT
TRBJ2-7,.,.,TRBV27,CASRRSSYEQYF,TGTGCCAGCAGGAGAAGCTCCTACGAGCAGTACTTC
TRBJ1-6,.,.,TRBV5-1,CASSLTGNPDSPLHF,TGCGCCAGCAGCTTGACAGGGAACCCTGATTCACCCCTCCACTTT
TRBJ1-5,.,TRBD1,TRBV7-9,CASSDYPGQGIQPQHF,TGTGCCAGCAGCGACTACCCGGGACAGGGGATCCAGCCCCAGCATTTT
TRBJ1-1,.,TRBD1,TRBV6-1,CASSGFTGGNTEAFF,TGTGCCAGCAGTGGTTTCACAGGGGGCAACACTGAAGCTTTCTTT
TRBJ1-2,once,TRBD1,TRBV5-4,CASGIVPGDPGQGHGYTF,TGTGCCAGCGGCATTGTCCCCGGGGATCCGGGACAGGGTCATGGCTACACCTTC
TRBJ1-5,.,.,TRBV28,CASRRARDQPQHF,TGTGCCAGCAGGAGGGCGCGGGATCAGCCCCAGCATTTT
TRBJ1-1,few,.,TRBV6-6,CASSHSTGEAFF,TGTGCCAGTTCACACTCTACAGGTGAAGCTTTCTTT
TRBJ1-3,.,.,TRBV7-3,CASSWGHSFSGNTIYF,TGTGCCAGCAGCTGGGGGCACTCTTTCTCTGGAAACACCATATATTTT
TRBJ2-2,.,TRBD1,TRBV7-8,CASSPGTANTGELFF,TGTGCCAGCAGTCCTGGGACAGCGAACACCGGGGAGCTGTTTTTT
TRBJ2-2,.,.,TRBV28,CASSTPGLPSTGELFF,TGTGCCAGCAGCACACCGGGACTGCCGAGCACCGGGGAGCTGTTTTTT